A single sample is the source of the 15 T cell receptor beta chains below, sequenced in a study of OX40 agonist ivuxolimab in advanced cancers. Profiling relied on immunoSEQ multiplex PCR, and the TCRdb table lists in-frame clones only, not all of them. The data contain approximately 25,000 clones, 65% to 85% of them singletons. The sequencing here drew on CD4+ or CD8+ T cells sorted from blood, taken in a trial of the OX40 agonist ivuxolimab. Every receptor here comes from an adult with an advanced solid tumor such as melanoma, head and neck, liver or kidney cancer.

The chain couples TRBV9 to TRBJ2-5; 13 nucleotides match TRBD2. The J call may be mistaken, given a closer DNA end match to TRBJ2-7. Germline CDR1 and CDR2: SGDLS and YYNGEE. There are 14 residues in the CDR3. CDR3 loop: CASSVGTSGSEQYF. The CDR3 nucleotides are TGTGCCAGCAGCGTAGGGACTAGCGGGAGCGAGCAGTACTTC.

This clone occurred a few times. V and J are TRBV19 and TRBJ1-6, with a possible D match to TRBD1 (5 bases). The CDR3 is 13 amino acids. Germline CDR1 LNHDA, CDR2 SQIVND (reference sequence). The V gene lost 7 bases and the J gene lost 10 bases, with 14 bases spanning the gap. CDR3 in amino acids: CASTSLGASPLHF. The CDR3 coding sequence is TGTGCCAGTACCTCACTTGGGGCCTCACCCCTCCACTTT. The full variable domain, completed using reference TRBV19 and TRBJ1-6, is DGGITQSPKYLFRKEGQNVTLSCEQNLNHDAMYWYRQDPGQGLRLIYYSQIVNDFQKGDIAEGYSVSREKKESFPLTVTSAQKNPTAFYLCASTSLGASPLHFGNGTRLTVT.

This clone was found a few times. V and J are TRBV15 and TRBJ2-3, with 7 bases lining up with TRBD2. Germline CDR1 reads LNHNV; CDR2 reads YYDKDF (reference sequence). Trimming cost V 0 bases and J 4 bases; bases outside gene matches: 7. The length of the CDR3 is 16 residues. The DNA of the CDR3 is TGTGCCACCAGCAGAGATTCGGGGAGGGGAGCAGATACGCAGTATTTT. As protein: CATSRDSGRGADTQYF.

This chain uses TRBV6-6 with TRBJ1-1; D call uncertain. This CDR3 contains 12 residues. The V gene lost 6 bases and the J gene lost 3 bases, with 8 bases spanning the gap. The germline CDR1 and CDR2 sequences are MNHNY and SVGAGI (reference sequence). CDR3 loop: CASSLGDTEAFF. Written as DNA, the CDR3 is TGTGCCAGCAGCCTAGGAGACACTGAAGCTTTCTTT.

This chain links TRBV10-3 with TRBJ1-1; D uncertain. V was clipped by 3 bases and J by 4 bases, with 12 bases between them. This CDR3 has 14 residues. CDR1 is ENHRY and CDR2 is SYGVKD in the germline V gene. The CDR3 protein is CAISDPMGGTEAFF. For the CDR3, the DNA is TGTGCCATCAGTGATCCAATGGGAGGCACTGAAGCTTTCTTT.

This clone has just a few counts. The rearrangement joins TRBV7-9 to TRBJ2-1; D gene unclear. The CDR3 has 12 amino acids. Deletions cut 2 bases from V and 7 bases from J, with 6 bases between. CDR1 and CDR2 (germline): SEHNR, FQNEAQ (reference sequence). The CDR3 sequence is CASSLMGNEQFF. DNA for the CDR3: TGTGCCAGCAGCTTAATGGGAAATGAGCAGTTCTTC.

This clone was detected a few times. The rearrangement joins TRBV5-4 to TRBJ1-4; D gene unclear. CDR1 SGHNT and CDR2 YYREEE come from the germline V gene (reference sequence). The CDR3 contains 17 residues. V lost 0 bases to trimming and J lost 0 bases, with 12 bases between them. CDR3 sequence (DNA): TGTGCCAGCAGCTTGGTTGGGGATACCGCAACTAATGAAAAACTGTTTTTT. Protein: CASSLVGDTATNEKLFF.

The chain joins TRBV4-1 to TRBJ1-2; the D is unclear. The germline CDR1 and CDR2 sequences are MGHRA and YSYEKL. V was pared by 1 base and J by 5 bases, with 8 bases between. This CDR3 is built from 13 residues. The CDR3 loop reads CASSQVVGYGYTF. CDR3 nucleotide sequence: TGCGCCAGCAGCCAAGTTGTGGGTTATGGCTACACCTTC.

This clone has a handful of counts. J is TRBJ2-5 and V is TRBV19; D may be TRBD2 (5 bases). CDR1 is LNHDA, CDR2 SQIVND, per germline (reference sequence). The V gene lost 7 bases and the J gene lost 4 bases, with 16 bases spanning the gap. CDR3 length: 14 amino acids. The CDR3 nucleotides are TGTGCCAGTATCTCCGAGGGAAAGGTAGAGACCCAGTACTTC. Translating it yields CASISEGKVETQYF. The full variable domain, in which reference TRBV19 and TRBJ2-5 provide the parts outside the CDR3, is DGGITQSPKYLFRKEGQNVTLSCEQNLNHDAMYWYRQDPGQGLRLIYYSQIVNDFQKGDIAEGYSVSREKKESFPLTVTSAQKNPTAFYLCASISEGKVETQYFGPGTRLLVL.

CDR3 sequence: CASSWLGSRTSYNEQFF. CDR3 nucleotides: TGCGCCAGCAGCTGGCTCGGAAGTCGGACCTCCTACAATGAGCAGTTCTTC. V is TRBV5-1 and J is TRBJ2-1; D not resolved. CDR3 length equals 17 residues. Germline values: CDR1 SGHRS, CDR2 YFSETQ. V was clipped by 3 bases and J by 0 bases, with 16 bases between them. Combining the CDR3 with reference TRBV5-1 and TRBJ2-1 gives the whole variable domain KAGVTQTPRYLIKTRGQQVTLSCSPISGHRSVSWYQQTPGQGLQFLFEYFSETQRNKGNFPGRFSGRQFSNSRSEMNVSTLELGDSALYLCASSWLGSRTSYNEQFFGPGTRLTVL.

This chain links TRBV29-1 with TRBJ1-5, with a possible D match to TRBD1 (5 bases). V was trimmed by 4 bases and J by 3 bases, leaving 10 bases between them. The germline V gene encodes CDR1 SQVTM and CDR2 ANQGSEA. The CDR3 loop spans 13 amino acids. The CDR3 reads CSVVWTPNQPQHF. The CDR3 DNA reads TGCAGCGTTGTATGGACACCCAATCAGCCCCAGCATTTT. Drawing the rest from reference TRBV29-1 and TRBJ1-5, the complete variable domain is SAVISQKPSRDICQRGTSLTIQCQVDSQVTMMFWYRQQPGQSLTLIATANQGSEATYESGFVIDKFPISRPNLTFSTLTVSNMSPEDSSIYLCSVVWTPNQPQHFGDGTRLSIL.

A few counts support this clone. The CDR3 DNA reads TGTGCCAGCAGCCATGCCGTCGGTGGGGACTCTGGAAACACCATATATTTT. Translated, it gives CASSHAVGGDSGNTIYF. The V call is TRBV4-2, the J call TRBJ1-3; D remains ambiguous. The CDR3 covers 17 residues. V lost 3 bases and J 0 bases, leaving 15 bases between the germline ends. Germline CDR1 LGHNA, CDR2 YNFKEQ.

This rearrangement joins TRBV6-6 to TRBJ2-3, with TRBD2 matching 11 bases. The V gene's germline CDR1 is MNHNY and CDR2 SVGAGI (reference sequence). The CDR3 length is 15 residues. V lost 2 bases and J lost 5; bases outside the gene matches: 3. CDR3 sequence reads: CASSYVAGGGDTQYF. Written as DNA, the CDR3 is TGTGCCAGCAGTTACGTAGCGGGAGGGGGAGATACGCAGTATTTT.

This clone was seen only once. The chain couples TRBV15 to TRBJ2-3; 9 bases map to TRBD2. From germline, CDR1 is LNHNV and CDR2 YYDKDF (reference sequence). After removal of 3 bases from V and 5 bases from J, the junction contained 9 bases not matched to a gene. The CDR3 contains 16 residues. The CDR3 region is CATSRETSGPGDTQYF. In nucleotides, the CDR3 is TGTGCCACCAGCAGGGAGACTAGCGGTCCCGGAGATACGCAGTATTTT.

The V call is TRBV27, the J call TRBJ2-2, with 9 nucleotides matching TRBD1. Trimming removed 1 base from V and 6 bases from J; junction bases left unmatched: 3. From germline, CDR1 is MNHEY and CDR2 SMNVEV (reference sequence). The CDR3 covers 15 residues. The CDR3 loop is CASSLYRGLAGELFF. The CDR3 DNA reads as TGTGCCAGCAGTTTATACAGGGGGCTGGCCGGGGAGCTGTTTTTT.